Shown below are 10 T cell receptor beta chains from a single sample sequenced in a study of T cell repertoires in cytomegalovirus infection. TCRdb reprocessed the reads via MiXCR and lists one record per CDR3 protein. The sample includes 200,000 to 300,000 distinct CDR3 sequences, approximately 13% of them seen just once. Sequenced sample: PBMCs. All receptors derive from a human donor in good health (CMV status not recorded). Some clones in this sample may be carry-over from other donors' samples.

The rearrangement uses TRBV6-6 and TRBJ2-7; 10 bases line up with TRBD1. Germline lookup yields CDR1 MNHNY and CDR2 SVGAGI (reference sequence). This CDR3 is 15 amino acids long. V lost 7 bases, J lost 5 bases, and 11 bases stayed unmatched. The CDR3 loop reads CASKNPGQGSDEQYF. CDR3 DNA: TGTGCCAGCAAAAACCCGGGACAGGGGTCCGACGAGCAGTACTTC.

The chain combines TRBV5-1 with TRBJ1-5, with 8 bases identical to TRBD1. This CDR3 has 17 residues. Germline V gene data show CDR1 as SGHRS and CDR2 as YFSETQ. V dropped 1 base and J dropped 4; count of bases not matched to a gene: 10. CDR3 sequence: CASSLNAQGAGNQPQHF. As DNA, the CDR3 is TGCGCCAGCAGCTTGAATGCCCAGGGGGCCGGTAATCAGCCCCAGCATTTT. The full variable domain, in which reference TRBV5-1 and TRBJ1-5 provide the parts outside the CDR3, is KAGVTQTPRYLIKTRGQQVTLSCSPISGHRSVSWYQQTPGQGLQFLFEYFSETQRNKGNFPGRFSGRQFSNSRSEMNVSTLELGDSALYLCASSLNAQGAGNQPQHFGDGTRLSIL.

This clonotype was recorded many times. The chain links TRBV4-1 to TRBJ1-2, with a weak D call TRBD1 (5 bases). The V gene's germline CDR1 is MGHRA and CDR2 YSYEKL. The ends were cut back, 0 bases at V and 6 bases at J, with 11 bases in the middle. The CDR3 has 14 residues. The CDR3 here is CASSQEALGDGYTF. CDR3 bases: TGCGCCAGCAGCCAAGAGGCCCTGGGGGATGGCTACACCTTC.

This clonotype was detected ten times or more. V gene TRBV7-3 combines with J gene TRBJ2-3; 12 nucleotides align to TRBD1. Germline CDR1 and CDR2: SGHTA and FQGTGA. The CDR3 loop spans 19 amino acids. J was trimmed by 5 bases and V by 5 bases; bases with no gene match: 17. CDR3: CASSPTPLPGQGAVDTQYF. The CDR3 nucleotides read TGTGCCAGCAGCCCCACCCCCCTCCCGGGACAGGGGGCTGTAGATACGCAGTATTTT.

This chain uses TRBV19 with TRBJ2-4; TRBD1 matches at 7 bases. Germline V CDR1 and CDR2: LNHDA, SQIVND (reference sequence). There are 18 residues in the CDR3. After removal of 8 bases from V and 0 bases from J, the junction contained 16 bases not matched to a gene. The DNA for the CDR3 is TGTGCCAGTGAGCCGGGACAGTCTTCAATCTTAGCCAAAAACATTCAGTACTTC. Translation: CASEPGQSSILAKNIQYF.

DNA for the CDR3: TGCGCCAGCACCGAGCGGACAGGGGGGATATACGAGCAGTACTTC. Its translation: CASTERTGGIYEQYF. The gene calls are TRBV5-1 and TRBJ2-7; 10 nucleotides align to TRBD1. V trimming: 6 bases; J trimming: 4 bases; junction bases outside the gene matches: 10. The CDR3 length is 15 residues. From germline, CDR1 is SGHRS and CDR2 YFSETQ.

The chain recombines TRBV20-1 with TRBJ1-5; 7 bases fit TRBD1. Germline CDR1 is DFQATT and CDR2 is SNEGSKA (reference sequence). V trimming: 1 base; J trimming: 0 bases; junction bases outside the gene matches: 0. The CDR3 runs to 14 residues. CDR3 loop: CSARGDSSNQPQHF. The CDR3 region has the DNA TGCAGTGCTAGAGGGGACAGTAGCAATCAGCCCCAGCATTTT.

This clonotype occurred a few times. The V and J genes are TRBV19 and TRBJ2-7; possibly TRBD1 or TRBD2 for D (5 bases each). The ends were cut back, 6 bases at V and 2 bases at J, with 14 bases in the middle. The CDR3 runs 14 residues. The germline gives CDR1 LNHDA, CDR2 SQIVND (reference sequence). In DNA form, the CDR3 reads TGTGCCAGTAGCGGGACCGAAGGAACCTACGAGCAGTACTTC. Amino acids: CASSGTEGTYEQYF.

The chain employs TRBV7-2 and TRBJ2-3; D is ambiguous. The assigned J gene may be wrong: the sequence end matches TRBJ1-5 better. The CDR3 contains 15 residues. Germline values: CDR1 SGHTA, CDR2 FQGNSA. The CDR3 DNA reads TGTGCCAGCAGGGTTACTAGCGGGAGGATAGATACGCAGCATTTT. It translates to CASRVTSGRIDTQHF.

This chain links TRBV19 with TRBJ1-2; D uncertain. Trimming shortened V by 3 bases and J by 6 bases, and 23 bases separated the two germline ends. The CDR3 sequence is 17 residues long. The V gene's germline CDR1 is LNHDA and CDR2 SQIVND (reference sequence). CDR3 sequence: CASSIPGSRGIIDGYTF. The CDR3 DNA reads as TGTGCCAGTAGTATTCCCGGGTCACGGGGAATTATCGATGGCTACACCTTC.